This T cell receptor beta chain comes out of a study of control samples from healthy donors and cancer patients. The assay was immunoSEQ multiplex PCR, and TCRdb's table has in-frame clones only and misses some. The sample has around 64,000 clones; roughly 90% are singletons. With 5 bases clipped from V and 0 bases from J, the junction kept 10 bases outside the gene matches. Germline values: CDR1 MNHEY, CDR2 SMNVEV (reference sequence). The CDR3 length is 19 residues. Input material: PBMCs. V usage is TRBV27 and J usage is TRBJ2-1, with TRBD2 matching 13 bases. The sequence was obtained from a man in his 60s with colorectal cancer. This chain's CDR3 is CASSGRLAGGLSSYNEQFF. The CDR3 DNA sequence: TGTGCCAGCAGTGGACGACTAGCGGGGGGCCTCAGCTCCTACAATGAGCAGTTCTTC.